This T cell receptor beta chain is drawn from a study of cytomegalovirus exposure and HLA in healthy donors. Broader study findings: Listed as cytomegalovirus-associated were 164 TCR beta chains.

Using immunoSEQ multiplex PCR, the repertoire was profiled, and TCRdb retains in-frame clones only, with some absent. The sample yields about 140,000 clones, about 83% seen once. Trimming removed 4 bases from V and 8 bases from J; junction bases left unmatched: 4. This CDR3 is built from 12 residues. Germline CDR1 SGDLS, CDR2 YYNGEE. As to this clone: Antigen unknown.

The receptor was derived from a woman under 40 in good health and CMV-seronegative. The sequencing sample was made of PBMCs. The gene calls are TRBV9 and TRBJ1-2; 8 nucleotides line up with TRBD1. For the CDR3, the DNA is TGTGCCAGCAGCCCACAGGGGGGCGGCTACACCTTC. Protein: CASSPQGGGYTF.